The rows below give T cell receptor beta chains drawn from one sample of a study of T cell responses to AZD1222 COVID-19 vaccine. Repertoires were generated with immunoSEQ multiplex PCR, while TCRdb's copy carries only in-frame clones and drops some. In the table there are about 99,000 clones, about 89% of which are singletons. The material sequenced was peripheral blood, taken 28 days after the second dose of the MenACWY control vaccine. These receptor sequences come from an adult who received the MenACWY meningococcal vaccine as a control. Both conserved end residues are part of each CDR3. The D gene is left open where the match is weak. Size tells how often a clone was seen (once, few, many) or the class of an expanded clone, and some rows leave it out.

V gene	J gene	clone size	D gene	CDR3 protein	CDR3 DNA
TRBV4-1	TRBJ1-1	once	NA	CASSQGQARITEAFF	TGCGCCAGCAGCCAAGGACAAGCGCGTATCACTGAAGCTTTCTTT
TRBV6-6	TRBJ1-2	NA	NA	CASKDQASALSGYTF	TGTGCCAGCAAAGACCAGGCATCAGCCCTATCGGGCTACACCTTC
TRBV6-2/TRBV6-3	TRBJ1-2	NA	NA	CASSRPESGYTF	TGTGCCAGCAGCCGTCCAGAGTCTGGCTACACCTTC
TRBV18	TRBJ1-1	NA	TRBD1	CASSLFPAGGSTEAFF	TGTGCCAGCTCACTGTTCCCCGCAGGGGGTAGCACTGAAGCTTTCTTT
TRBV11-3	TRBJ1-1	NA	TRBD1	CASSPDRALNTEAFF	TGTGCCAGCAGCCCCGACAGGGCCTTGAACACTGAAGCTTTCTTT
TRBV24-1	TRBJ1-6	NA	NA	CATSDWGGEDSPLHF	TGTGCCACCAGTGATTGGGGGGGGGAAGATTCACCCCTCCACTTT
TRBV19	TRBJ1-5	once	NA	CASKEGWSNQPQHF	TGTGCCAGTAAGGAGGGATGGAGCAATCAGCCCCAGCATTTT
TRBV6-1	TRBJ2-7	NA	TRBD1	CASSEGTGGFYEQYF	TGTGCCAGCAGTGAAGGGACAGGGGGCTTCTACGAGCAGTACTTC
TRBV4-3	TRBJ2-3	NA	TRBD2	CASSQEAPTSGRTDTQYF	TGCGCCAGCAGCCAAGAAGCCCCGACTAGCGGCCGCACAGATACGCAGTATTTT
TRBV5-1	TRBJ2-3	NA	NA	CASSLQRASDTQYF	TGCGCCAGCAGCTTGCAAAGGGCGTCGGATACGCAGTATTTT
TRBV6-5	TRBJ1-2	NA	NA	CASSYLADQRYGYTF	TGTGCCAGCAGTTACTTGGCCGACCAACGATATGGCTACACCTTC
TRBV18	TRBJ1-4	NA	NA	CASSPETGTNEKLFF	TGTGCCAGCTCACCTGAGACAGGCACTAATGAAAAACTGTTTTTT
TRBV4-3	TRBJ1-1	NA	TRBD1	CASSQEPGGGTEAFF	TGCGCCAGCAGCCAAGAGCCAGGGGGAGGAACTGAAGCTTTCTTT
TRBV3-1/TRBV3-2	TRBJ2-7	few	TRBD2	CASSQDPLAGISYEQYF	TGTGCCAGCAGCCAAGATCCACTAGCGGGTATTTCCTACGAGCAGTACTTC
TRBV6-6	TRBJ2-2	NA	NA	CASSPPRGANTGELFF	TGTGCCAGCAGCCCTCCGCGGGGAGCGAACACCGGGGAGCTGTTTTTT
TRBV6-5	TRBJ2-7	NA	TRBD1	CASRWTGNYEQYF	TGTGCCAGCAGGTGGACAGGTAACTACGAGCAGTACTTC
TRBV7-3	TRBJ2-1	NA	TRBD2	CASSSRTSGEQFF	TGTGCCAGCAGCTCACGGACTAGCGGTGAGCAGTTCTTC
TRBV2	TRBJ2-1	NA	TRBD2	CASREGWSGGPIF	TGTGCCAGCAGAGAAGGGTGGAGCGGGGGCCCGATCTTC
TRBV27	TRBJ2-2	NA	NA	CASTTRDKGLTANTGELFF	TGTGCCAGCACAACCCGGGACAAGGGGCTGACAGCGAACACCGGGGAGCTGTTTTTT
TRBV5-1	TRBJ1-1	NA	TRBD1	CASSWGQGSRRMNTEAFF	TGCGCCAGCAGCTGGGGACAGGGGAGTAGGAGAATGAACACTGAAGCTTTCTTT
TRBV23-1	TRBJ2-7	NA	TRBD2	CASSQRTSGIPYEQYF	TGCGCCAGCAGTCAGAGGACTAGCGGGATCCCCTACGAGCAGTACTTC
TRBV18	TRBJ1-5	NA	TRBD1	CASSPRGASNQPQHF	TGTGCCAGCTCACCCAGGGGGGCTAGCAATCAGCCCCAGCATTTT